The 19 T cell receptor beta chains below come from one sample, sequenced in a study of T-cell reconstitution after alpha-beta-depleted transplantation in children. TCRbeta library preparation incorporated unique molecular identifiers. MiXCR, applied by TCRdb to the PCR reads, yields one record per CDR3 protein. The sample holds some 290,000 distinct CDR3 sequences, around 25% seen once. The sequenced sample was PBMCs, mostly from graft donor cells, obtained 180 days after TCRalphabeta/CD19-depleted stem cell transplant. These receptors came from a male patient between 5 and 17 years old who had a stem cell transplant for acute lymphoblastic leukemia, so the T cells may come from the graft donor.

The J gene is TRBJ2-5, the V gene TRBV24-1; 12 bases agree with TRBD2. CDR1 and CDR2 (germline): KGHDR, SFDVKD. This CDR3 region has 17 residues. The J segment lost 5 bases and the V segment lost 10 bases, leaving 16 bases of the junction unmatched. CDR3 in amino acids: CATGTSGRNSWAETQYF. The CDR3 region has the DNA TGTGCCACGGGGACTAGCGGGCGTAACAGCTGGGCGGAGACCCAGTACTTC.

This clonotype has just a few counts. The chain joins TRBV25-1 to TRBJ2-5; D call uncertain. V was pared by 1 base and J by 1 base, with 7 bases between. This CDR3 is built from 14 residues. Germline values: CDR1 MGHDK, CDR2 SYGVNS. The CDR3: CASSELDSQETQYF. CDR3 nucleotides: TGTGCCAGCAGTGAATTAGATTCCCAAGAGACCCAGTACTTC.

CDR3 protein: CATSRGPGAMGAKNIQYF. The CDR3, as DNA: TGTGCCACCAGCAGAGGTCCAGGGGCAATGGGGGCCAAAAACATTCAGTACTTC. The rearrangement links TRBV15 to TRBJ2-4, with D possibly being TRBD1 (6 bases). Trimming cost V 1 base and J 1 base, with 17 bases left between them. Germline CDR1 is LNHNV and CDR2 is YYDKDF (reference sequence). The CDR3 totals 18 residues.

The CDR3 bases are TGTGCCAGCAGTACGATGGGGGTCCAAGAGACCCAGTACTTC. It yields the protein CASSTMGVQETQYF. This chain connects TRBV25-1 to TRBJ2-5; either TRBD1 or TRBD2 may supply D (5 bases each). The germline gives CDR1 MGHDK, CDR2 SYGVNS. V was clipped by 5 bases and J by 1 base, with 11 bases between them. The CDR3 totals 14 residues.

The genes are TRBV2 and TRBJ2-5; 7 nucleotides match TRBD1. The ends lost 0 bases at V and 5 bases at J; junction bases unmatched: 6. Germline V lookup: CDR1 SNHLY, CDR2 FYNNEI. The CDR3 spans 15 residues. CDR3 sequence (DNA): TGTGCCAGCAGTGAAGCAGGGGGCGCAGATGAGACCCAGTACTTC. Translating it yields CASSEAGGADETQYF.

This clonotype was recorded a few times. The chain uses TRBV5-5 and TRBJ2-7; D possibly corresponds to TRBD2 (6 bases). This CDR3 has 14 residues. Germline V gene data show CDR1 as SGHKS and CDR2 as YYEKEE (reference sequence). V was trimmed by 3 bases and J by 4 bases, leaving 14 bases between them. CDR3 coding DNA: TGTGCCAGCAGCTGGGCCTGGGGGGTGTACGAGCAGTACTTC. Protein sequence: CASSWAWGVYEQYF.

CDR3 DNA: TGTGCCAGCAGCTTAGTCCCCAGGGGAAAAGAGACCCAGTACTTC. Translating it yields CASSLVPRGKETQYF. The V call is TRBV11-2, the J call TRBJ2-5; maybe TRBD1 (6 bases). Per germline, CDR1 SGHAT and CDR2 FQNNGV. There are 15 residues in the CDR3. V lost 1 base and J 3 bases, leaving 12 bases between the germline ends.

The CDR3 region is CASSLKTYEAFF. Written as DNA, the CDR3 is TGTGCCAGCAGTTTAAAGACTTATGAAGCTTTCTTT. This chain connects TRBV28 to TRBJ1-1; unclear D gene. CDR1 MDHEN and CDR2 SYDVKM come from the germline V gene. The length of the CDR3 is 12 residues. V shed 2 bases and J shed 7 bases, with 8 bases lying between them.

J is TRBJ1-4 and V is TRBV18, with D possibly TRBD1 on 6 matching bases. In germline, CDR1 is KGHSH, CDR2 LQKENI. Trimming took 3 bases from V and 8 from J, leaving 10 bases between them. This CDR3 spans 13 amino acids. CDR3 residues: CASSPGHEEKLFF. Here the CDR3 DNA reads TGTGCCAGCTCACCGGGACATGAAGAAAAACTGTTTTTT.

This clonotype was seen a few times. The chain recombines TRBV18 with TRBJ1-2; D is possibly TRBD1 (6 bases). This CDR3 contains 14 residues. V lost 3 bases, J lost 7 bases, and 15 bases lay in between. Germline-derived CDR1 and CDR2 are KGHSH and LQKENI. CDR3 region: CASSPSWGPGGYTF. CDR3 in DNA: TGTGCCAGCTCACCGTCGTGGGGGCCGGGTGGCTACACCTTC. Full variable domain (rest looked up from reference TRBV18 and TRBJ1-2): NAGVMQNPRHLVRRRGQEARLRCSPMKGHSHVYWYRQLPEEGLKFMVYLQKENIIDESGMPKERFSAEFPKEGPSILRIQQVVRGDSAAYFCASSPSWGPGGYTFGSGTRLTVV.

This clonotype has a count of ten or more. V usage is TRBV7-9 and J usage is TRBJ2-2; D uncertain. There are 13 residues in the CDR3. Germline CDR1 SEHNR, CDR2 FQNEAQ (reference sequence). The V and J ends lost 6 bases and 4 bases respectively, with 9 bases between them. CDR3 sequence reads: CASRATGTGELFF. As DNA, the CDR3 is TGTGCCAGCAGGGCTACGGGCACCGGGGAGCTGTTTTTT.

This clonotype was observed a few times. The CDR3 nucleotides read TGTGCCAGCAGCCAAGATTTAAGGACAGGGTCCTACGAGCAGTACTTC. Its translation: CASSQDLRTGSYEQYF. The V call is TRBV4-2, the J call TRBJ2-7; 8 nucleotides match TRBD1. Germline CDR1 reads LGHNA; CDR2 reads YNFKEQ. Unmatched junction bases numbered 5, after V lost 0 bases and J lost 1 base. There are 16 residues in the CDR3.

This sequence joins TRBV3-1 and TRBJ2-3; 8 bases align to TRBD2. There are 15 residues in the CDR3. J was trimmed by 5 bases and V by 3 bases; bases with no gene match: 7. Germline CDR1 and CDR2: LGHDT and YNNKEL (reference sequence). The DNA of the CDR3 is TGTGCCAGCAGCCATGGCGGGAGGATAGGAGATACGCAGTATTTT. Its protein is CASSHGGRIGDTQYF.

This chain joins TRBV20-1 and TRBJ2-7; 9 bases fit TRBD2. V shed 0 bases, J shed 4 bases, and the junction held 7 bases outside the gene matches. In germline, CDR1 is DFQATT, CDR2 SNEGSKA (reference sequence). The CDR3 consists of 15 residues. The CDR3 sequence: CSARDTPSGKYEQYF. CDR3 sequence (DNA): TGCAGTGCTAGAGACACCCCTAGCGGGAAGTACGAGCAGTACTTC.

This clonotype was picked up a small number of times. This chain joins TRBV5-1 and TRBJ1-2, with D tentatively TRBD1 (5 bases). Deletions cut 0 bases from V and 7 bases from J, with 16 bases between. This CDR3 is 15 amino acids long. Germline V lookup: CDR1 SGHRS, CDR2 YFSETQ. For the CDR3, the DNA is TGCGCCAGCAGCTTGGCGCACCGGGGCTGGGGTGGCTACACCTTC. It translates to CASSLAHRGWGGYTF.

A note on this clonotype: One end of the junction fails to match germline, which may point to a read error. The chain employs TRBV3-1 and TRBJ2-5; a weak D match, TRBD1 (6 bases). The CDR3 contains 15 residues. Germline V gene data show CDR1 as LGHDT and CDR2 as YNNKEL (reference sequence). The CDR3 here is CASSQSTGKVKTQSF. The CDR3 coding sequence is TGTGCCAGCAGCCAAAGCACAGGGAAGGTGAAGACCCAGTCCTTC.

The chain recombines TRBV18 with TRBJ2-1; the D is unclear. The CDR3 runs to 14 residues. V was shortened by 6 bases and J by 9 bases, with 18 bases between the two germline ends. The germline CDR1 and CDR2 sequences are KGHSH and LQKENI. CDR3 loop: CASSPTLLRGEQFF. For the CDR3, the DNA is TGTGCCAGCTCTCCTACGCTCCTACGTGGTGAGCAGTTCTTC. The variable domain in full, completed from reference TRBV18 and TRBJ2-1, reads NAGVMQNPRHLVRRRGQEARLRCSPMKGHSHVYWYRQLPEEGLKFMVYLQKENIIDESGMPKERFSAEFPKEGPSILRIQQVVRGDSAAYFCASSPTLLRGEQFFGPGTRLTVL.

J is TRBJ1-2 and V is TRBV20-1; tentative D call: TRBD1 (5 bases). The length of the CDR3 is 17 residues. Germline CDR1 DFQATT, CDR2 SNEGSKA (reference sequence). The V gene lost 0 bases and the J gene lost 3 bases, with 20 bases spanning the gap. CDR3 DNA sequence: TGCAGTGCTAGAGACAGCCCGGGACCCCGATTTCACTATGGCTACACCTTC. This sequence encodes CSARDSPGPRFHYGYTF.

The chain is built from TRBV11-1 and TRBJ2-7; 10 nucleotides agree with TRBD2. The CDR3 totals 19 residues. CDR1 SGHAT and CDR2 FQDESV come from the germline V gene (reference sequence). J was trimmed by 0 bases and V by 5 bases; bases with no gene match: 16. The CDR3 region is CASSPPGLAFVRGSYEQYF. CDR3 bases: TGTGCCAGCAGCCCGCCGGGACTAGCGTTCGTAAGAGGCTCCTACGAGCAGTACTTC.